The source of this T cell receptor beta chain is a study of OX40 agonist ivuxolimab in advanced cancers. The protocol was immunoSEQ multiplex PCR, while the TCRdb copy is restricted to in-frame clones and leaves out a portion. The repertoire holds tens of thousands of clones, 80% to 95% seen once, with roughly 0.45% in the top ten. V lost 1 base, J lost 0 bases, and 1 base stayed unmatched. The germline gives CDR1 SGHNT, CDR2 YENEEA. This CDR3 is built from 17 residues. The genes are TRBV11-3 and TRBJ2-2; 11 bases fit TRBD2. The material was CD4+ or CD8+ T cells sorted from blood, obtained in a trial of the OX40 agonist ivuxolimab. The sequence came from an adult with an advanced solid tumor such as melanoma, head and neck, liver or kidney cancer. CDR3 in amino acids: CASSLGLAGTNTGELFF. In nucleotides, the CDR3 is TGTGCCAGCAGCTTAGGACTAGCGGGAACGAACACCGGGGAGCTGTTTTTT.